The rows below give T cell receptor beta chains drawn from one sample of a study of T cell responses to AZD1222 COVID-19 vaccine. The assay was immunoSEQ multiplex PCR, and TCRdb's table has in-frame clones only and misses some. In the table there are about 120,000 clones, about 90% of which are singletons. The starting material was peripheral blood, obtained on day 0 of MenACWY control vaccination. These receptors all come from an adult in good health. CDR3s include the opening cysteine and the closing phenylalanine or tryptophan. D genes are given only for firm matches. Not all rows give a size; the values are once, few, many and, for expanded clones, a class.

TRBJ2-1	TRBV11-3	16	TRBD2	-	CASSPGSGRAGNEQFF	TGTGCCAGCAGCCCCGGTAGCGGGAGGGCTGGGAATGAGCAGTTCTTC
TRBJ2-7	TRBV28	16	TRBD1	-	CASSFSSGQGPRYQYF	TGTGCCAGCAGTTTTAGTTCTGGACAGGGGCCACGCTACCAGTACTTC
TRBJ2-3	TRBV7-7	16	-	-	CASSWGSDRSSDTQYF	TGTGCCAGCAGCTGGGGGAGTGACAGGTCGTCAGATACGCAGTATTTT
TRBJ1-1	TRBV19	14	-	-	CASRRGQGNTEAFF	TGTGCCAGTAGGCGGGGGCAAGGGAACACTGAAGCTTTCTTT
TRBJ2-3	TRBV7-9	18	TRBD2	few	CASSYGTSGIPHADTQYF	TGTGCCAGCAGCTATGGGACTAGCGGGATACCACATGCAGATACGCAGTATTTT
TRBJ1-1	TRBV29-1	14	-	-	CSVKTFTSDTEAFF	TGCAGCGTTAAGACTTTTACCTCTGACACTGAAGCTTTCTTT
TRBJ1-3	TRBV2	13	-	-	CASSEADVWTIYF	TGTGCCAGCAGTGAAGCGGACGTTTGGACCATATATTTT
TRBJ1-2	TRBV19	15	-	-	CASSHPLARVYGYTF	TGTGCCAGTAGTCACCCACTCGCCAGGGTCTATGGCTACACCTTC
TRBJ2-7	TRBV12-3/TRBV12-4	13	-	-	CASSFRGLYEQYF	TGTGCCAGCAGTTTTCGGGGTCTCTACGAGCAGTACTTC
TRBJ1-3	TRBV5-1	16	-	once	CASSPLTGGSGNTIYF	TGCGCCAGCAGCCCATTAACTGGGGGCTCTGGAAACACCATATATTTT
TRBJ2-1	TRBV13	15	-	-	CASSLNGVFRDEQFF	TGTGCCAGCAGCCTAAACGGGGTTTTCCGGGATGAGCAGTTCTTC
TRBJ1-3	TRBV4-1	12	-	few	CASSQGGNTIYF	TGCGCCAGCAGCCAAGGTGGAAACACCATATATTTT
TRBJ2-3	TRBV14	17	-	-	CASSQLPLYSSTDTQYF	TGTGCCAGCAGCCAACTACCTCTGTACAGCTCCACAGATACGCAGTATTTT
TRBJ1-2	TRBV7-2	15	TRBD1	-	CASSFQQGSGYGYTF	TGTGCCAGCAGCTTTCAACAGGGGTCCGGCTATGGCTACACCTTC
TRBJ1-4	TRBV28	15	-	-	CASSDLELAVSELFF	TGTGCCAGCAGTGACCTGGAGCTAGCCGTGTCTGAACTGTTTTTT
TRBJ2-3	TRBV9	15	-	-	CASSGAGRGTDTQYF	TGTGCCAGCAGCGGAGCCGGGAGAGGCACAGATACGCAGTATTTT
TRBJ1-4	TRBV15	15	TRBD1	-	CATREQGHFNEKLFF	TGTGCCACCAGAGAACAGGGGCATTTTAATGAAAAACTGTTTTTT
TRBJ1-1	TRBV20-1	11	-	-	CSARLNTEAFF	TGCAGTGCTCGGTTGAACACTGAAGCTTTCTTT
TRBJ1-1	TRBV19	14	TRBD1	-	CASSTRDRGQEAFF	TGTGCCAGTAGTACCCGGGACAGGGGGCAAGAAGCTTTCTTT
TRBJ2-6	TRBV7-3	12	-	few	CARGTGANVLTF	TGTGCCAGGGGTACTGGGGCCAACGTCCTGACTTTC
TRBJ1-4	TRBV28	13	-	-	CASTGQVNEKLFF	TGTGCCAGCACGGGGCAGGTTAATGAAAAACTGTTTTTT
TRBJ2-1	TRBV7-8	15	TRBD2	-	CASSLSTSVIYEQFF	TGTGCCAGCAGCTTATCGACTAGCGTAATCTATGAGCAGTTCTTC
TRBJ2-5	TRBV5-5	15	-	-	CASSLFGGRIETQYF	TGTGCCAGCAGCTTGTTCGGGGGCCGGATCGAGACCCAGTACTTC
TRBJ2-1	TRBV14	16	TRBD2	-	CASSRQGLIGPNEQFF	TGTGCCAGCAGCCGCCAGGGACTAATTGGACCGAATGAGCAGTTCTTC
TRBJ1-6	TRBV28	14	-	-	CASSLAGVTSPLHF	TGTGCCAGCAGTTTAGCAGGGGTCACTTCACCCCTCCACTTT
TRBJ1-6	TRBV7-9	14	-	-	CASSLQGHGSPLHF	TGTGCCAGCAGCTTACAGGGCCATGGGTCACCCCTCCACTTT
TRBJ2-3	TRBV7-9	14	-	once	CASSFSGSTDTQYF	TGTGCCAGCAGCTTTTCGGGAAGCACAGATACGCAGTATTTT
TRBJ1-5	TRBV19	13	-	-	CASSVKHDQPQHF	TGTGCCAGTAGTGTTAAGCATGATCAGCCCCAGCATTTT
TRBJ2-3	TRBV2	14	-	-	CASRQGGGTDTQYF	TGTGCCAGCAGACAGGGAGGGGGCACAGATACGCAGTATTTT
TRBJ1-2	TRBV18	14	TRBD1	once	CASSERGRRDGYTF	TGTGCCAGCTCAGAGAGGGGGCGCAGGGATGGCTACACCTTC
TRBJ2-2	TRBV6-5	15	TRBD1	-	CASTPGQPNTGELFF	TGTGCCAGCACCCCGGGACAGCCGAACACCGGGGAGCTGTTTTTT
TRBJ2-1	TRBV11-2	14	-	-	CASSLERGVSEQFF	TGTGCCAGCAGCTTAGAAAGGGGGGTTAGTGAGCAGTTCTTC
TRBJ2-3	TRBV7-2	14	-	-	CASSLEARTDTQYF	TGTGCCAGCAGCTTAGAGGCAAGGACAGATACGCAGTATTTT
TRBJ1-5	TRBV7-2	14	-	once	CASSLVAKETPQHF	TGTGCCAGCAGCTTAGTGGCCAAAGAGACGCCCCAGCATTTT
TRBJ2-1	TRBV28	14	-	-	CASSLGQKVAEQFF	TGTGCCAGCAGTTTAGGGCAGAAGGTCGCTGAGCAGTTCTTC